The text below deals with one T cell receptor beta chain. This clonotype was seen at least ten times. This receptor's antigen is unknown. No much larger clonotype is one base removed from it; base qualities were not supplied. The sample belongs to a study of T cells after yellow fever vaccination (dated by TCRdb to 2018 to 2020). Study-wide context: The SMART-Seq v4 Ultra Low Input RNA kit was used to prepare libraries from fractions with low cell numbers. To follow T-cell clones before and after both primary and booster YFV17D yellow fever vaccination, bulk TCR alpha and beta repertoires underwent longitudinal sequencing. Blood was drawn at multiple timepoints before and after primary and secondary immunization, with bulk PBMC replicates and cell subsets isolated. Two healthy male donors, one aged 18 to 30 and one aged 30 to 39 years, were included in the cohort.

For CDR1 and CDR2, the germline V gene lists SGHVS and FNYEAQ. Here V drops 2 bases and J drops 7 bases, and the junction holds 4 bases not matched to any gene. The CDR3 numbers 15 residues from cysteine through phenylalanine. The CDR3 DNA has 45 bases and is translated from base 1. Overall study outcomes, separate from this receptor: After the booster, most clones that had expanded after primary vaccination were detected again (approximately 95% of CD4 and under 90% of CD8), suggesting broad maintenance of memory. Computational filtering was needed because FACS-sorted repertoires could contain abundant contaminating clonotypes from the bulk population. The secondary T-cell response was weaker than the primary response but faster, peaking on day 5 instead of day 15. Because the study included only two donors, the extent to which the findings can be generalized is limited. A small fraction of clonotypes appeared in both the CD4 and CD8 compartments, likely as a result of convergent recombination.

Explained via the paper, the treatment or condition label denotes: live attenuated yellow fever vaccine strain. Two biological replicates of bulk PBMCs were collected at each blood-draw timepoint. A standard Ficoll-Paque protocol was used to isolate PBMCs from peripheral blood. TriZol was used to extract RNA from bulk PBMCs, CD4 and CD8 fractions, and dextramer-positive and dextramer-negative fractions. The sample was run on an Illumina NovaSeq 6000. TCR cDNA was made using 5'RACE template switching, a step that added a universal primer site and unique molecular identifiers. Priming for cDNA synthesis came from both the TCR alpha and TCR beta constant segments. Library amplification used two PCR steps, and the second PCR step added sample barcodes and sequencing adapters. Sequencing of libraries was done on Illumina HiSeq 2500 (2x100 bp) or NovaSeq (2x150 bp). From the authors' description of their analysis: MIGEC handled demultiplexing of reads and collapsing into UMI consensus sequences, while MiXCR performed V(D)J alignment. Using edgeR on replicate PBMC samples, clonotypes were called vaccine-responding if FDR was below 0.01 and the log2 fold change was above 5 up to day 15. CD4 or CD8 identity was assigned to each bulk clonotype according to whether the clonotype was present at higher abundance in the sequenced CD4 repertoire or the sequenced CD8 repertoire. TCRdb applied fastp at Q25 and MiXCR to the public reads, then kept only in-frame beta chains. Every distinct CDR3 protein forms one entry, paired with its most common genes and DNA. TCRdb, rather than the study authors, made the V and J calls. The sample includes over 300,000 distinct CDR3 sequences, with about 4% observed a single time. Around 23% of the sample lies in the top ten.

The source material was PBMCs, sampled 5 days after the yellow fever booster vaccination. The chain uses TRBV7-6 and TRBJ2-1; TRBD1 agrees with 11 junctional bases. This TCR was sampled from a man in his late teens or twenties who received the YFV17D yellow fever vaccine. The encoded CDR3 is CASSLSGTGGNEQFF. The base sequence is TGTGCCAGCAGCTTAAGTGGGACAGGGGGGAATGAGCAGTTCTTC.